These 20 T cell receptor beta chains originate from one sample sequenced in a study of OX40 agonist ivuxolimab in advanced cancers. Clones were sequenced by immunoSEQ multiplex PCR, and TCRdb holds only the in-frame ones, with some missing. The sample includes tens of thousands of clones, roughly 80% of them seen just once. This material consisted of CD4+ or CD8+ T cells sorted from blood, taken in a trial of the OX40 agonist ivuxolimab. These receptors came from an adult with an advanced solid tumor such as melanoma, head and neck, liver or kidney cancer.

The chain combines TRBV18 with TRBJ1-2; possible D gene TRBD1, 5 bases. V gave up 7 bases and J gave up 8 bases, with 14 bases separating them. The germline gives CDR1 KGHSH, CDR2 LQKENI. The CDR3 totals 12 residues. CDR3 region: CASFGGSEGYTF. The CDR3 DNA is TGTGCCAGCTTTGGGGGATCGGAAGGCTACACCTTC.

The gene calls are TRBV5-4 and TRBJ2-2; D tentatively reads TRBD1 or TRBD2 (5 bases each). CDR1 is SGHNT, CDR2 YYREEE, per germline (reference sequence). The V and J ends lost 4 bases and 0 bases respectively, with 10 bases between them. The CDR3 extends over 15 amino acids. The CDR3 reads CASSLGTANTGELFF. The DNA for the CDR3 is TGTGCCAGCAGCCTGGGGACGGCGAACACCGGGGAGCTGTTTTTT.

The gene calls are TRBV5-4 and TRBJ1-2; TRBD1 agrees at 7 bases. Trimming cost V 2 bases and J 3 bases; bases outside gene matches: 10. CDR1 and CDR2 from the germline V gene are SGHNT and YYREEE (reference sequence). The CDR3 extends over 16 amino acids. Here the CDR3 reads CASSFPGTDRDYGYTF. DNA of the CDR3: TGTGCCAGCAGCTTTCCAGGTACCGACAGGGACTATGGCTACACCTTC.

This chain uses TRBV5-1 with TRBJ2-1, with a weak D call TRBD1 (5 bases). This CDR3 has 12 amino acids. Trimming shortened V by 3 bases and J by 13 bases, and 14 bases separated the two germline ends. CDR1 SGHRS and CDR2 YFSETQ come from the germline V gene. Written as DNA, the CDR3 is TGCGCCAGCAGCTCATCAGGGTTGGGACAGTTCTTC. This sequence encodes CASSSSGLGQFF.

The chain links TRBV4-1 to TRBJ1-5; D gene ambiguous. Deletions cut 0 bases from V and 2 bases from J, with 5 bases between. The germline gives CDR1 MGHRA, CDR2 YSYEKL. The CDR3 runs to 14 residues. The CDR3 coding sequence is TGCGCCAGCAGCCAAGAGAGCCGCAATCAGCCCCAGCATTTT. It specifies CASSQESRNQPQHF.

The chain has TRBV28 and TRBJ2-1; TRBD1 might be the D (6 bases). The CDR3 totals 17 residues. V shed 2 bases and J shed 1 base, with 15 bases lying between them. Germline V gene sequence: CDR1 MDHEN, CDR2 SYDVKM. The CDR3 here is CASSLNPDRISYNEQFF. The CDR3, as DNA: TGTGCCAGCAGTTTAAACCCCGACAGGATATCCTACAATGAGCAGTTCTTC.

The rearrangement links TRBV5-1 to TRBJ2-3; 13 bases are shared with TRBD2. After removal of 3 bases from V and 2 bases from J, the junction contained 3 bases not matched to a gene. Germline V CDR1 and CDR2: SGHRS, YFSETQ. The length of the CDR3 is 16 residues. CDR3 DNA: TGCGCCAGCAGCTCCGGGACTAGCGGGACCACAGATACGCAGTATTTT. Its translation: CASSSGTSGTTDTQYF.

In this sample, this clone turned up once. The rearrangement joins TRBV7-9 to TRBJ2-2; D not resolved. The V end was cut by 5 bases, the J end by 5 bases, with 18 bases between. The CDR3 covers 16 residues. Germline CDR1 SEHNR, CDR2 FQNEAQ (reference sequence). The DNA for the CDR3 is TGTGCCAGCAGCCTAGGGAACGTCGGGTGGACCGGGGAGCTGTTTTTT. Residues: CASSLGNVGWTGELFF.

This clone appeared a single time. This chain links TRBV25-1 with TRBJ2-1; D not resolved. The germline V gene has CDR1 MGHDK and CDR2 SYGVNS. The CDR3 totals 14 residues. V was shortened by 1 base and J by 4 bases, with 8 bases between the two germline ends. The CDR3 DNA reads TGTGCCAGCAGTGAATCGGCAGCTTACAATGAGCAGTTCTTC. This codes for CASSESAAYNEQFF.

V and J are TRBV7-9 and TRBJ2-3; unclear D gene. Germline V gene data show CDR1 as SEHNR and CDR2 as FQNEAQ (reference sequence). This CDR3 is 13 amino acids long. V dropped 8 bases and J dropped 1 base, with 10 bases sitting between them. The CDR3 DNA reads TGTGCCAGCGGTAGGGCCGGCACAGATACGCAGTATTTT. It encodes CASGRAGTDTQYF.

The chain is built from TRBV28 and TRBJ1-5; D is possibly TRBD1 (5 bases). The V and J ends lost 4 bases and 7 bases respectively, with 17 bases between them. This CDR3 is built from 15 residues. The V gene's germline CDR1 is MDHEN and CDR2 SYDVKM. The CDR3 loop reads CASSSPGGGGQPQHF. The CDR3 nucleotides are TGTGCCAGCAGTTCCCCCGGGGGGGGAGGGCAGCCCCAGCATTTT. Full variable domain (rest looked up from reference TRBV28 and TRBJ1-5): DVKVTQSSRYLVKRTGEKVFLECVQDMDHENMFWYRQDPGLGLRLIYFSYDVKMKEKGDIPEGYSVSREKKERFSLILESASTNQTSMYLCASSSPGGGGQPQHFGDGTRLSIL.

The genes are TRBV18 and TRBJ2-1; 11 nucleotides align to TRBD1. CDR1 and CDR2 (germline): KGHSH, LQKENI. The CDR3 totals 16 residues. Losses at the gene ends were 3 bases for V and 7 bases for J; bases not matched to a gene: 8. The CDR3 protein is CASSPPNGQGANEQFF. CDR3 DNA sequence: TGTGCCAGCTCACCTCCAAACGGACAGGGGGCTAATGAGCAGTTCTTC.

The table lists this clone with a few counts. The rearrangement links TRBV27 to TRBJ2-5; D is undetermined. Germline V gene data show CDR1 as MNHEY and CDR2 as SMNVEV (reference sequence). This CDR3 comprises 15 residues. V was cut by 0 bases and J by 1 base, with 9 bases left in between. The CDR3 loop is CASSLSHGTQETQYF. CDR3 in DNA: TGTGCCAGCAGTTTATCCCACGGCACCCAAGAGACCCAGTACTTC.

The J gene is TRBJ1-2, the V gene TRBV27; D gene uncertain. V was pared by 6 bases and J by 7 bases, with 21 bases between. The CDR3 loop spans 15 amino acids. Germline loops: CDR1 MNHEY, CDR2 SMNVEV (reference sequence). The CDR3 DNA is TGTGCCAGCAGCCCTCTTCAATCCCTCCGGGTTGGCTACACCTTC. Protein product: CASSPLQSLRVGYTF.

This chain links TRBV11-2 with TRBJ2-3; 8 bases map to TRBD1. The CDR3 has 16 amino acids. Germline-derived CDR1 and CDR2 are SGHAT and FQNNGV. The V and J ends lost 0 bases and 6 bases, in that order; junction bases with no gene match: 8. CDR3 bases: TGTGCCAGCAGCTTAGACCAGGCAGGGGGCCTCGATACGCAGTATTTT. This translates into CASSLDQAGGLDTQYF.

This clone occurred once. The V gene is TRBV28, the J gene TRBJ2-3; the D gene could be TRBD1 or TRBD2 (5 bases each). Germline V gives CDR1 MDHEN, CDR2 SYDVKM. The germline V and J ends were trimmed by 5 bases and 0 bases, with 6 bases remaining between them. The CDR3 runs to 13 residues. In nucleotides, the CDR3 is TGTGCCAGCAGTCGGGACAGCACAGATACGCAGTATTTT. It encodes CASSRDSTDTQYF.

V usage is TRBV2 and J usage is TRBJ2-5; D is ambiguous. CDR3 length equals 11 residues. CDR1 and CDR2 from the germline V gene are SNHLY and FYNNEI. Trimming took 8 bases from V and 4 from J, leaving 8 bases between them. The CDR3 loop reads CASAPLETQYF. CDR3 sequence (DNA): TGTGCCAGCGCCCCTTTAGAGACCCAGTACTTC.

The genes are TRBV6-5 and TRBJ1-3; no clear D. Germline V gene sequence: CDR1 MNHEY, CDR2 SVGAGI. The CDR3 contains 14 residues. Trimming stripped 7 bases from V and 0 bases from J, with 10 bases between. CDR3 loop: CASTPRSSGNTIYF. The CDR3 DNA follows: TGTGCCAGCACCCCGAGGAGCTCTGGAAACACCATATATTTT.

The chain carries TRBV5-1 and TRBJ1-1; TRBD1 matches at 8 bases. The trim removed 4 bases at V and 0 bases at J, leaving 17 bases unmatched. Germline loops: CDR1 SGHRS, CDR2 YFSETQ. The CDR3 covers 19 residues. As DNA, the CDR3 is TGCGCCAGCAGCCTTATCGGAGTGAGCCCGGGACAGGTGAACACTGAAGCTTTCTTT. It translates to CASSLIGVSPGQVNTEAFF. The whole variable domain, remainder taken from reference TRBV5-1 and TRBJ1-1, is KAGVTQTPRYLIKTRGQQVTLSCSPISGHRSVSWYQQTPGQGLQFLFEYFSETQRNKGNFPGRFSGRQFSNSRSEMNVSTLELGDSALYLCASSLIGVSPGQVNTEAFFGQGTRLTVV.

The chain couples TRBV28 to TRBJ1-2; D might be TRBD1 (6 bases). Germline-derived CDR1 and CDR2 are MDHEN and SYDVKM. The CDR3 covers 17 residues. V lost 3 bases to trimming and J lost 4 bases, with 21 bases between them. The CDR3 region has the DNA TGTGCCAGCAGTTTTGACGGGGGCTTTACGGCGACCTATGGCTACACCTTC. It encodes CASSFDGGFTATYGYTF.